This T cell receptor (beta chain) was recorded in a study of blood T cells in healthy people across ages. The wider study: With template switching, about one barcoded beta molecule was captured per two T cells.

A sample-barcoded 5' primer and a J-beta primer mix were used in a second PCR of about 7 to 12 cycles. TCRdb analysed the 5' RACE reads with MiXCR anew, one entry per CDR3 protein. The sample holds about 1 million distinct CDR3 sequences, roughly 45% seen once. Per-sample yields of isolated PBMCs were at least 6 million. The CDR3 totals 14 residues. Germline V CDR1 and CDR2: MNHNS, SASEGT. The germline V and J ends were trimmed by 6 bases and 1 base, with 13 bases remaining between them. The clonotype comes from a woman aged 60-70 years in good health. The chain has TRBV6-1 and TRBJ2-7; a possible D gene is TRBD1 (6 bases). The sequenced sample consisted of blood. DNA of the CDR3: TGTGCCAGCAGGGGGCCGACAGGTTCCTACGAGCAGTACTTC. Protein: CASRGPTGSYEQYF.